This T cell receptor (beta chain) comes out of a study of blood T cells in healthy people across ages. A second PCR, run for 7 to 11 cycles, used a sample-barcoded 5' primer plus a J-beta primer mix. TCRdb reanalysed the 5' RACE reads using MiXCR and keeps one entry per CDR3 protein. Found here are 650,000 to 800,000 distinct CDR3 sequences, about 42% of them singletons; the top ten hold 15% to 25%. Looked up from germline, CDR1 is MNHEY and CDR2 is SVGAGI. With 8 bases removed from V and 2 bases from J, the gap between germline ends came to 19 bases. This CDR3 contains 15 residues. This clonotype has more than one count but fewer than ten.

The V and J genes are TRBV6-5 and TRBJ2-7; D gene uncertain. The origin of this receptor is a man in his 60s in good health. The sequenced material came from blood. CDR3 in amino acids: CASRHRSWGTYEQYF. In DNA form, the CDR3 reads TGTGCCAGCCGACATCGATCCTGGGGTACCTACGAGCAGTACTTC.